This T cell receptor (beta chain) was sequenced in a study of cytomegalovirus exposure and HLA in healthy donors. About the research overall: As an earlier analysis found, about 179 million T cells yielded some 120 million unique TCR beta sequences. As released early, the data held 65 million to 90 million unique TCRs from HLA-typed donors.

Vbeta (60) and Jbeta (13) primers were used in the PCR. Here immunoSEQ multiplex PCR was the method, and the copy in TCRdb shows in-frame clones only, minus some. Of about 110,000 clones listed, 55% to 70% are singletons. The receptor was derived from a young woman in good health and CMV-seronegative. Specimen: PBMCs.

CDR3 nucleotides: TGTGCCAGCAGCAAAGGGGCGTACTACGAGCAGTACTTC. Translation gives CASSKGAYYEQYF. The chain carries TRBV21-1 and TRBJ2-7; the table names TRBD1, a call not compared with the DNA. TRBV21-1 is recorded as a pseudogene. The length of the CDR3 is 13 residues.